This T cell receptor beta chain was retrieved from a study of OX40 agonist ivuxolimab in advanced cancers. Study overall: People in dose escalation had one of these cancers: hepatocellular carcinoma, melanoma, renal cell or head and neck cancer.

Libraries were prepared by immunoSEQ multiplex PCR; TCRdb keeps only in-frame clonotypes and omits some of them. The sample shows about 55,000 clones, roughly 90% of them seen only once. As for this clone: No antigen is known for it.

Whole-study results and caveats: Researchers report that CD8+ T cells had, on average, more expanded clones than CD4+.

The CDR3 extends over 14 amino acids. V shed 3 bases and J shed 6 bases, with 18 bases lying between them. The germline gives CDR1 SQVTM, CDR2 ANQGSEA. The rearrangement uses TRBV29-1 and TRBJ2-7, with D possibly being TRBD1 (6 bases). Sample: CD4+ or CD8+ T cells sorted from blood, taken in a trial of the OX40 agonist ivuxolimab. This TCR came from an adult with an advanced solid tumor such as melanoma, head and neck, liver or kidney cancer. The CDR3 protein is CSVDGQGSLSEQYF. In DNA, the CDR3 is TGCAGCGTTGACGGTCAGGGGTCCCTCTCCGAGCAGTACTTC.